What follows describes a single TCR beta chain. Its matching antigen is unknown. The sample comes from a study of T cell responses to AZD1222 COVID-19 vaccine. Findings and caveats of the study: Following two doses of AZD1222, Spike-specific TCR breadth and depth rose. The sample set comprised mostly white British donors with more females, and clonal diversity was possibly underestimated. Vaccine-associated CD4 TCRs ranged over spike, dominating at 160-218 and 743-854.

Using immunoSEQ multiplex PCR, the repertoire was profiled, and TCRdb retains in-frame clones only, with some absent. The sample yields approximately 120,000 clones, roughly 93% seen once. V lost 5 bases, J lost 7 bases, and 12 bases lay in between. Per the germline V gene, CDR1 is MNHEY and CDR2 is SMNVEV (reference sequence). The CDR3 length is 14 residues. This receptor was taken from an adult in good health. The sequencing used peripheral blood, collected on day 0 of AZD1222 vaccination. The V gene is TRBV27, the J gene TRBJ1-6, with a possible D match to TRBD1 (6 bases). The CDR3: CASSPTGYNSPLHF. DNA for the CDR3: TGTGCCAGCAGTCCTACAGGGTACAATTCACCCCTCCACTTT.